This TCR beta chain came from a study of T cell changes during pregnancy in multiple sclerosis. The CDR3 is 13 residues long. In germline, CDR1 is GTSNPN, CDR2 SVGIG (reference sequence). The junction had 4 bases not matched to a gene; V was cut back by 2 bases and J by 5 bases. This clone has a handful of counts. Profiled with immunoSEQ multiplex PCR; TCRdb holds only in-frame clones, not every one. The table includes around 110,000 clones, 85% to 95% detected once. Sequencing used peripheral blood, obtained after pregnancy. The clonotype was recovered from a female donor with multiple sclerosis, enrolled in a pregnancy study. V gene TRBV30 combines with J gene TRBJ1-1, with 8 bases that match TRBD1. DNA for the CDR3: TGTGCCTGGAGTAGTACAGGGGGAACTGAAGCTTTCTTT. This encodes CAWSSTGGTEAFF. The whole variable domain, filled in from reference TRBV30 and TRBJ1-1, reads SQTIHQWPATLVQPVGSPLSLECTVEGTSNPNLYWYRQAAGRGLQLLFYSVGIGQISSEVPQNLSASRPQDRQFILSSKKLLLSDSGFYLCAWSSTGGTEAFFGQGTRLTVV.